Listed below are T cell receptor beta chains from one sample, sequenced in a study of CD8 T cells in ankylosing spondylitis. TCRdb analysed the 5' RACE reads with MiXCR anew, one entry per CDR3 protein. Of approximately 540,000 distinct CDR3 sequences listed, over 9.5% are singletons. Sequenced input: blood, either unsorted or a sorted T cell fraction (not recorded which). The source is a male donor with ankylosing spondylitis. Both conserved end residues are part of each CDR3. D genes are given only for firm matches. For some rows the clone size is stated as once, few or many, or as a class when expanded; others skip it.

TRBV15	few	TRBJ2-3	NA	TGTGCCACCAGCAGGGATGTTGGGCTAGATACGCAGTATTTT	CATSRDVGLDTQYF
TRBV10-2	few	TRBJ2-2	TRBD1	TGCGCCAGCTCGACCGGGACAGGGACCACCGGGGAGCTGTTTTTT	CASSTGTGTTGELFF
TRBV18	NA	TRBJ2-1	NA	TGTGCCAGCTCACCTGGACAGAACATCGATGAGCAGTTCTTC	CASSPGQNIDEQFF
TRBV29-1	many	TRBJ2-1	NA	TGCAGCGTTGAATGGCAGAGCTCCTACAATGAGCAGTTCTTC	CSVEWQSSYNEQFF
TRBV11-3	NA	TRBJ2-5	TRBD2	TGTGCCAGCAGTGAAAGCGGGAGTATATGGGAGACCCAGTACTTC	CASSESGSIWETQYF
TRBV2	few	TRBJ2-6	TRBD1	TGTGCCAGCAGTGACCGGGACAGGGGGTCATCTGGGGCCAACGTCCTGACTTTC	CASSDRDRGSSGANVLTF
TRBV7-9	NA	TRBJ1-5	NA	TGTGCCAGCGGCGGGGGGGCGGAGGATCAGCCCCAGCATTTT	CASGGGAEDQPQHF
TRBV12-3/TRBV12-4	NA	TRBJ2-1	NA	TGTGCCAGCAGTCTCGGGACCACAATCAACAATGAGCAGTTCTTC	CASSLGTTINNEQFF
TRBV12-3/TRBV12-4	few	TRBJ2-7	NA	TGTGCCAGCGGGAGGGGCGAACAGGGCGAGCAGTACTTC	CASGRGEQGEQYF
TRBV24-1	NA	TRBJ2-7	NA	TGTGCCACCAGTGATTCGGGTCTGGAGCAGTACTTC	CATSDSGLEQYF
TRBV20-1	few	TRBJ2-3	NA	TGCAGTGCTAGTCCAGCGGAGGCCCGCACAGATACGCAGTATTTT	CSASPAEARTDTQYF
TRBV15	few	TRBJ2-3	NA	TGTGCCACCAGCAGATACAGGGTTTCCACAGATACGCAGTATTTT	CATSRYRVSTDTQYF
TRBV20-1	few	TRBJ2-3	NA	TGCAGTGCTGAGGGCTGGTGGACAGATACGCAGTATTTT	CSAEGWWTDTQYF
TRBV7-8	NA	TRBJ2-5	NA	TGTGCCAGCAGCTTACAGGGTTGGGGGGAGACCCAGTACTTC	CASSLQGWGETQYF
TRBV20-1	NA	TRBJ2-7	TRBD2	TGCCCAACCGGTCGCGGGAGCCGGAACACCTACGAGCAGTACTTC	CPTGRGSRNTYEQYF
TRBV20-1	NA	TRBJ1-5	TRBD1	TGCAGTGCTAGAGATTGGGAGGGGGCGCCGGGCAATCAGCCCCAGCATTTT	CSARDWEGAPGNQPQHF
TRBV24-1	NA	TRBJ1-5	TRBD1	TGTGCCACCAGTGACAGGGGGGCGAAGCCCCAGCATTTT	CATSDRGAKPQHF
TRBV5-1	few	TRBJ2-3	TRBD2	TGCGCCAGCAGCTTGGGTCGACTAGCGGGAGGAACCCCCACAGATACGCAGTATTTT	CASSLGRLAGGTPTDTQYF
TRBV4-2	few	TRBJ2-6	NA	TGTGCCAGCAGCCTCGGCCGAGACAGAGATTACTCTGGGGCCAACGTCCTGACTTTC	CASSLGRDRDYSGANVLTF
TRBV15	NA	TRBJ1-2	NA	TGTGCCACCAGCAGAGATTACCGGGAGTTCACCTATGGCTACACCTTC	CATSRDYREFTYGYTF
TRBV5-1	many	TRBJ2-1	NA	TGCGCCAGCAGACCCGGAGCAAGCTCCTACAATGAGCAGTTCTTC	CASRPGASSYNEQFF
TRBV6-6	NA	TRBJ2-1	NA	TGTGCCAGCAGTTACCTAAATGAGCAGTTCTTC	CASSYLNEQFF
TRBV7-2	NA	TRBJ1-3	TRBD1	TGTGCCAGCAGCTCCGTGGACAGGGTTGGAAACACCATATATTTT	CASSSVDRVGNTIYF
TRBV5-1	many	TRBJ2-1	TRBD2	TGCGCCAGCACCTTAAATTCCGGGACTAGCGGTTACAATGAGCAGTTCTTC	CASTLNSGTSGYNEQFF
TRBV5-1	NA	TRBJ2-7	TRBD2	TGCGCCAGCAGCTGGCCACCCGGGGGGGGCGAGCAGTACTTC	CASSWPPGGGEQYF
TRBV12-3/TRBV12-4	few	TRBJ1-2	NA	TGTGCCAGCAGTTTCTCGGATCTGCGGGGCTACACCTTC	CASSFSDLRGYTF
TRBV20-1	NA	TRBJ2-2	TRBD2	TGCAGTGCTAGACCCCTGCGGGAGGGGTTCCCCGGGGAGCTGTTTTTT	CSARPLREGFPGELFF
TRBV29-1	few	TRBJ2-7	NA	TGCAGCGGTCTAAACAGGGTAGGCGAGCAGTACTTC	CSGLNRVGEQYF
TRBV3-1	NA	TRBJ1-1	TRBD1	TGTGCCAGCAGCCGATCGGGACAGCCGTCCCCTGAAGCTTTCTTT	CASSRSGQPSPEAFF
TRBV27	few	TRBJ2-1	NA	TGTGCCAGCAGTTGGTACATGGGTCGTACCTACAATGAGCAGTTCTTC	CASSWYMGRTYNEQFF
TRBV4-1	NA	TRBJ2-1	TRBD2	TGCGCCAGCAGCCAAGATCGCGGTAGCGGGGCCTCCTACAATGAGCAGTTCTTC	CASSQDRGSGASYNEQFF
TRBV5-4	few	TRBJ2-4	NA	TGTGCCAGCAGCTTTCCCGGGAGTGACCTAGCCAAAAACATTCAGTACTTC	CASSFPGSDLAKNIQYF
TRBV20-1	NA	TRBJ2-1	NA	TGCAGTGCTCGAATACAGCGGGATGAGCAGTTCTTC	CSARIQRDEQFF
TRBV28	NA	TRBJ1-5	NA	TGTGCCAGCACCCTTGCGGGGGCGGCTCAGCCCCAGCATTTT	CASTLAGAAQPQHF
TRBV5-1	few	TRBJ2-1	TRBD2	TGCGCCAGCAGCCCTGACAGGGGACTAGCGGGGAATAATGAGCAGTTCTTC	CASSPDRGLAGNNEQFF
TRBV3-1	NA	TRBJ2-2	NA	TGTGCCAGCAGCCCCGCCATGGGGTGGGTCAGCACCGGGGAGCTGTTTTTT	CASSPAMGWVSTGELFF
TRBV4-1	many	TRBJ2-5	TRBD2	TGCGCCAGCAGCCAAGAGGGTGCGGGAGAGGGAGAGACCCAGTACTTC	CASSQEGAGEGETQYF
TRBV5-6	few	TRBJ2-3	TRBD2	TGTGCCAGCAGCTCACAACTAGCGATTGGCACAGATACGCAGTATTTT	CASSSQLAIGTDTQYF
TRBV19	NA	TRBJ2-1	NA	TGTGCCAGTAGGGTACAGGGAAGCTACAATGAGCAGTTCTTC	CASRVQGSYNEQFF
TRBV5-1	few	TRBJ2-3	TRBD1	TGCGCCAGCAGCTGGGGGGACAGGGCTACAGATACGCAGTATTTT	CASSWGDRATDTQYF
TRBV27	NA	TRBJ2-7	TRBD2	TGTGCCAGCAGATCTAGCGGGTCTACCGGTGGGCAGTACTTC	CASRSSGSTGGQYF
TRBV4-1	NA	TRBJ2-2	NA	TGCGCCAGCAGCCTGCGCCCAACAGCGGAGAACACCGGGGAGCTGTTTTTT	CASSLRPTAENTGELFF
TRBV7-2	few	TRBJ1-2	NA	TGTGCCAGCAGCTTCGGGGCCTTCTATGGCTACACCTTC	CASSFGAFYGYTF
TRBV5-6	few	TRBJ2-1	TRBD2	TGTGCCAGCAGCGTTGTACTAGCGGGAGGGAATGAGCAGTTCTTC	CASSVVLAGGNEQFF
TRBV7-8	few	TRBJ1-4	TRBD1	TGTGCCAGCAGCGAAGGCCGGAGACAGGGGGCGTCTGTGGGACTGTTTTTT	CASSEGRRQGASVGLFF
TRBV7-9	few	TRBJ2-7	TRBD2	TGTGCCAGCAGCCGCGCGGGAGGACCAAACTACGAGCAGTACTTC	CASSRAGGPNYEQYF
TRBV3-1	many	TRBJ1-1	NA	TGTGCCAGCAGCCAACTTGGAACTCGGACTGAAGCTTTCTTT	CASSQLGTRTEAFF
TRBV6-1	many	TRBJ2-2	NA	TGTGCCAGCAGCAAGGGACTGCTCACCGGGGAGCTGTTTTTT	CASSKGLLTGELFF
TRBV7-9	few	TRBJ2-3	NA	TGTGCCAGCAGCTCCGAGGGGACACTAACAGATACGCAGTATTTT	CASSSEGTLTDTQYF
TRBV10-3	few	TRBJ2-2	TRBD2	TGTGCCATCAGTGAAGGTAGCGGGAGCGCCGGGGAGCTGTTTTTT	CAISEGSGSAGELFF
TRBV7-8	NA	TRBJ1-2	NA	TGTGCCAGCAGCTTAGCCGTCCCGGTTTTTTATGGCTACACCTTC	CASSLAVPVFYGYTF
TRBV29-1	NA	TRBJ2-5	TRBD2	TGCAGCGTTGAAGGGGTTCGATTACGGGGGAGGGCCTTAAGCCCCCCCCGGTACTTC	CSVEGVRLRGRALSPPRYF
TRBV11-1	NA	TRBJ2-1	TRBD2	TGTGCCAGCAGCTCCCTCCCGAACAGACCGGGACTAGCTTGGCGGGATGAGCAGTTCTTC	CASSSLPNRPGLAWRDEQFF
TRBV7-2	NA	TRBJ1-2	NA	TGTGCCAGCAGCTTAAGGGGTCGGGATGGCTACACCTTC	CASSLRGRDGYTF
TRBV5-6	NA	TRBJ2-7	TRBD1	TGTGCCAGCAGCGGCGGGACAGGGATCGCGTACGAGCAGTACTTC	CASSGGTGIAYEQYF